This T cell receptor beta chain emerged from a study of blood T cell repertoires in COVID-19. Per germline, CDR1 MNHEY and CDR2 SVGAGI. The CDR3 length is 13 residues. V was trimmed by 2 bases and J by 5 bases, leaving 9 bases between them. The table came from immunoSEQ multiplex PCR; TCRdb's copy has only in-frame clones and leaves some out. The sample shows 100,000 to 110,000 clones, about 80% of them seen only once. This clonotype was sampled from a man between 70 and 80 years old with active or convalescent COVID-19. V and J are TRBV6-5 and TRBJ2-5, with TRBD2 as a possible D gene (6 bases). The sequenced material came from peripheral blood. The CDR3 bases are TGTGCCAGCAGTTACACTAGCAGGGAGACCCAGTACTTC. Residues: CASSYTSRETQYF.